This T cell receptor (beta chain) was identified during a study of neurological immune-mediated disorders. Germline V gene data show CDR1 as DFQATT and CDR2 as SNEGSKA (reference sequence). The CDR3 covers 15 residues. The trim removed 5 bases at V and 6 bases at J, leaving 10 bases unmatched. In the case of this clonotype: Being one base from a much bigger clone, this may be a read error.

A single record per CDR3 protein comes from TCRdb applying MiXCR to the 5' RACE reads. Counted here are around 130,000 distinct CDR3 sequences, roughly 3.4% occurring once; the ten biggest clones make up 1% to 1.5%. The chain joins TRBV20-1 to TRBJ1-6; 7 bases are shared with TRBD1. Sequencing used PBMCs. The TCR comes from a woman between 25 and 40 years old with multiple sclerosis. The CDR3 sequence: CSAPQGPGGNSPLHF. CDR3 coding DNA: TGCAGTGCTCCCCAGGGGCCAGGGGGTAATTCACCCCTCCACTTT.